These 5 T cell receptor beta chains were all obtained from the same sample, sequenced in a study of T cells after posttransplantation cyclophosphamide. Controls had myeloablative marrow grafts with methotrexate and calcineurin inhibitor, sampled at 1 year. Assay used: immunoSEQ multiplex PCR; TCRdb lists only in-frame clones, some missing. The sample comprises roughly 11,000 clones, 75% to 85% of which are singletons, and around 3.7% rests with the top ten. The sample was PBMCs, taken 367 days after allogeneic stem cell transplant with calcineurin inhibitor and methotrexate. The receptors here all came from a young adult male patient who received an allogeneic stem cell transplant from an unrelated donor, was CMV-positive, and had acute GVHD only. Some T cells may be graft donor cells.

V is TRBV29-1 and J is TRBJ2-7; 8 nucleotides align to TRBD1. The CDR3 covers 15 residues. V gave up 1 base and J gave up 9 bases; unmatched junction bases: 14. Germline V gene lookup returns CDR1 SQVTM and CDR2 ANQGSEA. The CDR3 nucleotides are TGCAGCGTTGAAGCGGCGGCAGGGGGCGGTTTGTCGCAGTACTTC. As protein: CSVEAAAGGGLSQYF.

The CDR3 protein is CASSLAGTGGTYGELFF. CDR3 coding DNA: TGCGCCAGCAGCTTAGCCGGGACAGGGGGAACCTATGGGGAGCTGTTTTTT. V usage is TRBV5-1 and J usage is TRBJ2-2; 11 nucleotides match TRBD1. CDR1 and CDR2 (germline): SGHRS, YFSETQ. Germline trimming cut 2 bases from V and 8 bases from J; bases unmatched to any gene: 11. The CDR3 sequence is 17 residues long.

In nucleotides, the CDR3 is TGCAGCGTTGACCCACTGGGACTCGGCAACGAGCAGTACTTC. It encodes CSVDPLGLGNEQYF. The chain is built from TRBV29-1 and TRBJ2-7, with D possibly TRBD2 on 6 matching bases. Germline loops: CDR1 SQVTM, CDR2 ANQGSEA. V lost 3 bases and J lost 5, with 17 bases in between. The CDR3 extends over 14 amino acids.

The chain has TRBV30 and TRBJ2-7; TRBD1 might be the D (6 bases). Germline V lookup: CDR1 GTSNPN, CDR2 SVGIG (reference sequence). The CDR3 is 14 amino acids. V was pared by 1 base and J by 0 bases, with 10 bases between. CDR3 coding DNA: TGTGCCTGGAGTGAGGGGGTCGGCTCCTACGAGCAGTACTTC. Residues: CAWSEGVGSYEQYF.

The chain uses TRBV25-1 and TRBJ1-2; D is unclear. V gave up 4 bases and J gave up 2 bases, with 11 bases separating them. The CDR3 is 14 residues long. CDR1 is MGHDK, CDR2 SYGVNS, per germline. The CDR3 spells CASSGGSLNYGYTF. CDR3 bases: TGTGCCAGCAGTGGAGGGTCGTTGAACTATGGCTACACCTTC.